This T cell receptor beta chain was observed in a study of blood T cell repertoires in COVID-19. About the research overall: Samples of COVID-19 (acute and convalescent) were obtained from the United States, Italy and Spain. PBMCs, B-cell-depleted T cells, or T cells provided the cDNA or gDNA that made up the material.

Per the study methods: Cell counts per sample came from amplifying reference gene primers. The assay was immunoSEQ multiplex PCR, and TCRdb's table has in-frame clones only and misses some. That table supplies the V and J calls and clone size; D and trimming were determined from the DNA. The sample shows 200,000 or so clones, about nine tenths of them seen only once. CDR3 size: 12 residues. Germline loops: CDR1 MNHEY, CDR2 SVGEGT. V was pared by 5 bases and J by 8 bases, with 13 bases between. Sequencing was carried out using peripheral blood. The V and J genes are TRBV6-2 or TRBV6-3 and TRBJ2-7, with D perhaps matching TRBD2 (6 bases). The TCR sequence derives from a man older than 75 with acute or convalescent COVID-19. For the CDR3, the DNA is TGTGCCAGCAGTACGGGACTGTCACAGCAGTACGTC. Protein product: CASSTGLSQQYV.